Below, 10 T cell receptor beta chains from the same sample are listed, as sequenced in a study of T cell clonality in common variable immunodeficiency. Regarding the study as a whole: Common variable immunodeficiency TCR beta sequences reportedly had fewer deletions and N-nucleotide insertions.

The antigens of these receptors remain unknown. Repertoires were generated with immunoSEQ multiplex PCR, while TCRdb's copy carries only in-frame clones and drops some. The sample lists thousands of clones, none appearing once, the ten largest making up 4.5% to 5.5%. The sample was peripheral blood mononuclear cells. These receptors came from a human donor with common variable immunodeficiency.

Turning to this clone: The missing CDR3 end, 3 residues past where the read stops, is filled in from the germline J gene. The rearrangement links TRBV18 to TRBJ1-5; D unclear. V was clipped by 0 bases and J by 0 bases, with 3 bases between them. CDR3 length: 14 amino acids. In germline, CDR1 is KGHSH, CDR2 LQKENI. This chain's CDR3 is CASSPPNSNQPQHF. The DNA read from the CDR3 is TGTGCCAGCTCACCACCCAATAGCAATCAGCCC.

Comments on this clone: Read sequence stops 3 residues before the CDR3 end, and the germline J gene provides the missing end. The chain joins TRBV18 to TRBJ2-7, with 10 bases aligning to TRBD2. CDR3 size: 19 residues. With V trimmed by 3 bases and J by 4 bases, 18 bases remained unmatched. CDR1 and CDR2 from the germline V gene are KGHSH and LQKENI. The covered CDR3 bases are TGTGCCAGCTCACCGAATAGAGGGGTAACTAGCGGGAATGCATACGAG. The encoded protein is CASSPNRGVTSGNAYE. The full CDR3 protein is CASSPNRGVTSGNAYEQYF.

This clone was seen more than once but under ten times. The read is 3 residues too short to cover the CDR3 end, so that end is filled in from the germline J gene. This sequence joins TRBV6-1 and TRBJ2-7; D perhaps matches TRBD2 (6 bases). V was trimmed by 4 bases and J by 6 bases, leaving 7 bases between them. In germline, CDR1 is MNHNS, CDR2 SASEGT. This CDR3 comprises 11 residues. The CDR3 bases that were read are TGTGCCAGCAGTGGGGACTTCGAG. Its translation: CASSGDFE. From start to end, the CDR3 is CASSGDFEQYF.

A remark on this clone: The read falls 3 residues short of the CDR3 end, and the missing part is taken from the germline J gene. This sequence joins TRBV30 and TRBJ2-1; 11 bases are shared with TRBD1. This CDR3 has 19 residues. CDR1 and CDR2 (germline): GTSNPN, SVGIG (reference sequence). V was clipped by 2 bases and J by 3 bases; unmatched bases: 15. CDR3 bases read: TGTGCCTGGAGTTTCAGCCCGAACGGACAGGGGGCGGGCTACAATGAG. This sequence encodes CAWSFSPNGQGAGYNE. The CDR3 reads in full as CAWSFSPNGQGAGYNEQFF.

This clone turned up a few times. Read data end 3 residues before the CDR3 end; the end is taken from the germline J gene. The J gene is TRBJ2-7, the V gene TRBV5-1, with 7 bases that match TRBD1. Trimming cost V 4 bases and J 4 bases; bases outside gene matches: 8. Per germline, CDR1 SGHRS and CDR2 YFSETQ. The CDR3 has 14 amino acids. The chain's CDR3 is CASSGDSLAYEQYF. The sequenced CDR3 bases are TGCGCCAGCAGCGGGGACAGTCTGGCTTACGAG.

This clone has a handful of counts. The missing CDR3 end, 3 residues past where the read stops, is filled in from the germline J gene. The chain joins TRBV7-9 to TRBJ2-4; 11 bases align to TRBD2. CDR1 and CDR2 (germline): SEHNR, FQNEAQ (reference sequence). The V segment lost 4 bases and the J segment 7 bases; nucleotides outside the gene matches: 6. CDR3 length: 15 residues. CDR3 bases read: TGTGCCAGCAGCTGGGCTAGCGGGAGGTTCAACATT. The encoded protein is CASSWASGRFNI. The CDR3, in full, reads CASSWASGRFNIQYF.

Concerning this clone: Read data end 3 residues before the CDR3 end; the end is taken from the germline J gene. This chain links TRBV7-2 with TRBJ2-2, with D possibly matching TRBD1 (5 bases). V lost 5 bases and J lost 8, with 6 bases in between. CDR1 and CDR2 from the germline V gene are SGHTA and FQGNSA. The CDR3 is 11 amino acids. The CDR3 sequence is CASSQGGELFF. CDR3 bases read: TGTGCCAGCAGCCAGGGTGGGGAG.

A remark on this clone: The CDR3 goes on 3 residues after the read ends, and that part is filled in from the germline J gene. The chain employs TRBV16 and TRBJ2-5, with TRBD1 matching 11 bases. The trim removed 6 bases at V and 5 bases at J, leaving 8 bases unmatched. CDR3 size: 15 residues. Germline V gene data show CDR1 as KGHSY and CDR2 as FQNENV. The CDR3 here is CASSPRTGGMETQYF. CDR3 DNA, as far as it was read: TGTGCCAGCAGTCCTCGGACAGGGGGCATGGAGACC.

CDR3 DNA, as far as it was read: TGTGCCAGCAGCGCGGGGACAGGGGTATCGGGGGAGACC. Translation: CASSAGTGVSGET. The full CDR3 protein is CASSAGTGVSGETQYF. V and J are TRBV7-6 and TRBJ2-5, with TRBD1 matching over 10 bases. Read coverage stops 3 residues before the CDR3 terminus; the germline J gene supplies the remainder. The CDR3 extends over 16 amino acids. J gave up 5 bases and V 5 bases, and 11 bases lay outside the gene matches. The germline CDR1 and CDR2 sequences are SGHVS and FNYEAQ.

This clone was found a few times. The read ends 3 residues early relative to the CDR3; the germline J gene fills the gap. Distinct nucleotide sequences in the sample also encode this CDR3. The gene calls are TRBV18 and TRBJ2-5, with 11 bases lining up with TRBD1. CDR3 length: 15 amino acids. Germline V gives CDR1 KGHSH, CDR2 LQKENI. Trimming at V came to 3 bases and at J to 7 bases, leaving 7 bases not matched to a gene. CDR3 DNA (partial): TGTGCCAGCTCACCGGACTCCGGGACAGGGGGGACC. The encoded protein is CASSPDSGTGGT. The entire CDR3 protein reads CASSPDSGTGGTQYF.